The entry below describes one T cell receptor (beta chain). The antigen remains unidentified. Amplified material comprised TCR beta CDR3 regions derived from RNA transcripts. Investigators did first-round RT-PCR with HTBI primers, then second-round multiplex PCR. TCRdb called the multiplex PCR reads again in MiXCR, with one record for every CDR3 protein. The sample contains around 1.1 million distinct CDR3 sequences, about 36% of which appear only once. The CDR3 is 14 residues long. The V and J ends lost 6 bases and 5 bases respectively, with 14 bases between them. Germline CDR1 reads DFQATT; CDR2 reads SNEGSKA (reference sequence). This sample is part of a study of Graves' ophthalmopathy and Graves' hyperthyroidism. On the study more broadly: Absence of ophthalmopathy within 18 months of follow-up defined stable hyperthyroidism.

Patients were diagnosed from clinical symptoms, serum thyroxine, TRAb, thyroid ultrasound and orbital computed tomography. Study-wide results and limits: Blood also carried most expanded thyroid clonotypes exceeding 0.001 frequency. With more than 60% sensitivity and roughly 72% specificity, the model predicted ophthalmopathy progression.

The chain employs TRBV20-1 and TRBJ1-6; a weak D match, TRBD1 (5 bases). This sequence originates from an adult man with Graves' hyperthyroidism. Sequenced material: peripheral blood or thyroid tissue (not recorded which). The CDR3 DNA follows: TGCAGTGCCCGTAAGGGGACGGATAATTCACCCCTCCACTTT. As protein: CSARKGTDNSPLHF.